Below, 15 T cell receptor beta chains from the same sample are listed, as sequenced in a study of cytomegalovirus exposure and HLA in healthy donors. With 60 Vbeta and 13 Jbeta primers, the PCR was carried out. Clones were sequenced by immunoSEQ multiplex PCR, and TCRdb holds only the in-frame ones, with some missing. The repertoire table contains about 200,000 clones. Sequencing was carried out using PBMCs. Receptors were obtained from a boy aged 10-17 years in good health and CMV-seronegative.

The chain employs TRBV4-1 and TRBJ1-2; maybe TRBD1 (5 bases). V was cut by 1 base and J by 8 bases, with 23 bases left in between. The germline V gene has CDR1 MGHRA and CDR2 YSYEKL. This CDR3 region has 17 residues. The CDR3 region has the DNA TGCGCCAGCAGCCAAGTACCTGGTTTAAGGGGTCCCAGAGGCTACACCTTC. Its translation: CASSQVPGLRGPRGYTF.

The rearrangement links TRBV11-2 to TRBJ2-7; D gene uncertain. Germline V CDR1 and CDR2: SGHAT, FQNNGV. Trimming stripped 0 bases from V and 5 bases from J, with 11 bases between. This CDR3 is 14 amino acids long. CDR3 region: CASSLDLAMNEQYF. CDR3 in DNA: TGTGCCAGCAGCTTAGACCTTGCTATGAACGAGCAGTACTTC. Looking up the rest from reference TRBV11-2 and TRBJ2-7 gives the full variable domain: EAGVAQSPRYKIIEKRQSVAFWCNPISGHATLYWYQQILGQGPKLLIQFQNNGVVDDSQLPKDRFSAERLKGVDSTLKIQPAKLEDSAVYLCASSLDLAMNEQYFGPGTRLTVT.

The rearrangement joins TRBV6-6 to TRBJ2-7; 8 positions match TRBD2. V lost 2 bases and J lost 2; bases outside the gene matches: 2. Germline values: CDR1 MNHNY, CDR2 SVGAGI (reference sequence). CDR3 length: 14 residues. The CDR3 DNA is TGTGCCAGCAGTTACGGGCGGGGGGCCTACGAGCAGTACTTC. This codes for CASSYGRGAYEQYF.

J is TRBJ2-1 and V is TRBV6-5; TRBD2 agrees at 9 bases. CDR3 length: 16 amino acids. Looked up from germline, CDR1 is MNHEY and CDR2 is SVGAGI. V lost 3 bases to trimming and J lost 0 bases; unmatched junction nucleotides: 3. The CDR3 here is CASSYSGGSSYNEQFF. DNA of the CDR3: TGTGCCAGCAGTTATAGCGGGGGAAGCTCCTACAATGAGCAGTTCTTC.

The chain uses TRBV10-3 and TRBJ1-1; D uncertain. Germline V lookup: CDR1 ENHRY, CDR2 SYGVKD. V was trimmed by 6 bases and J by 1 base, leaving 15 bases between them. CDR3 length equals 15 residues. The CDR3 loop is CAISEPGRTNTEAFF. CDR3 coding DNA: TGTGCCATCAGCGAACCCGGGAGGACGAACACTGAAGCTTTCTTT.

The chain is built from TRBV5-1 and TRBJ2-2, with D possibly being TRBD2 (5 bases). The CDR3 has 14 amino acids. From germline, CDR1 is SGHRS and CDR2 YFSETQ. V was trimmed by 5 bases and J by 2 bases, leaving 10 bases between them. The CDR3 bases are TGCGCCAGCAGTAACAGCGGAAACACCGGGGAGCTGTTTTTT. Translated: CASSNSGNTGELFF.

J is TRBJ2-1 and V is TRBV27; 7 positions agree with TRBD2. J lost 2 bases, V lost 5 bases, and 15 bases had no gene match. CDR3 length equals 18 residues. Germline lookup yields CDR1 MNHEY and CDR2 SMNVEV (reference sequence). This CDR3 reads CASSPPWGAGQTYNEQFF. CDR3 coding DNA: TGTGCCAGCAGTCCCCCCTGGGGAGCGGGGCAAACCTACAATGAGCAGTTCTTC.

The gene calls are TRBV5-1 and TRBJ2-1; 10 bases agree with TRBD2. The germline V gene encodes CDR1 SGHRS and CDR2 YFSETQ. V was clipped by 0 bases and J by 5 bases; unmatched bases: 8. The CDR3 runs to 17 residues. CDR3 residues: CASSLGRAGGPHNEQFF. DNA for the CDR3: TGCGCCAGCAGCTTGGGCCGAGCGGGGGGGCCTCACAATGAGCAGTTCTTC.

The chain has TRBV30 and TRBJ1-5; maybe TRBD1 (6 bases). V was cut by 3 bases and J by 7 bases, with 13 bases left in between. The CDR3 runs to 13 residues. Germline V gives CDR1 GTSNPN, CDR2 SVGIG (reference sequence). The CDR3 coding sequence is TGTGCCTGGAGCCCAGGGGTGAGGCAGCCCCAGCATTTT. Translation gives CAWSPGVRQPQHF.

This chain joins TRBV4-1 and TRBJ2-7; a possible D gene is TRBD1 (5 bases). CDR3 length: 15 amino acids. Germline CDR1 reads MGHRA; CDR2 reads YSYEKL. Trimming took off 6 bases at V and 1 base at J, with 16 bases between the two ends. The CDR3 bases are TGCGCCAGCAGGGTAACAGGCGATCCATCCTACGAGCAGTACTTC. Translated: CASRVTGDPSYEQYF.

V usage is TRBV4-3 and J usage is TRBJ2-4, with 10 bases lining up with TRBD2. The V segment lost 1 base and the J segment 1 base; nucleotides outside the gene matches: 4. Germline V gene lookup returns CDR1 LGHNA and CDR2 YSLEER. The CDR3 extends over 17 amino acids. The CDR3 sequence is CASSQAPAGGAKNIQYF. The CDR3 DNA is TGCGCCAGCAGCCAAGCTCCAGCGGGGGGGGCCAAAAACATTCAGTACTTC.

The chain is built from TRBV30 and TRBJ2-1, with 9 nucleotides matching TRBD2. This CDR3 has 13 amino acids. CDR1 is GTSNPN and CDR2 is SVGIG in the germline V gene (reference sequence). The V segment lost 1 base and the J segment 10 bases; nucleotides outside the gene matches: 5. CDR3 nucleotide sequence: TGTGCCTGGAGTGCTGGCGGGGGGGCCGAGCAGTTCTTC. It codes for CAWSAGGGAEQFF.

The chain employs TRBV18 and TRBJ1-4; D perhaps matches TRBD1 (6 bases). In germline, CDR1 is KGHSH, CDR2 LQKENI. This CDR3 region has 15 residues. Trimming removed 8 bases at V and 0 bases at J, with 13 bases between. CDR3 residues: CASGQGLPTNEKLFF. The CDR3, as DNA: TGTGCCAGCGGGCAGGGGCTTCCAACTAATGAAAAACTGTTTTTT.

The chain recombines TRBV9 with TRBJ2-2, with D possibly being TRBD2 (5 bases). The V end lost 0 bases, the J end lost 7 bases, and 7 bases lay between the germline ends. Germline loops: CDR1 SGDLS, CDR2 YYNGEE. The CDR3 length is 13 residues. The CDR3 bases are TGTGCCAGCAGCGTAGGGGAGAGCGGGGAGCTGTTTTTT. Protein sequence: CASSVGESGELFF. The whole variable domain, filled in from reference TRBV9 and TRBJ2-2, reads DSGVTQTPKHLITATGQRVTLRCSPRSGDLSVYWYQQSLDQGLQFLIQYYNGEERAKGNILERFSAQQFPDLHSELNLSSLELGDSALYFCASSVGESGELFFGEGSRLTVL.

The V call is TRBV19, the J call TRBJ2-2; D call uncertain. Germline V lookup: CDR1 LNHDA, CDR2 SQIVND (reference sequence). CDR3 length: 19 amino acids. Trimming took off 4 bases at V and 1 base at J, with 22 bases between the two ends. CDR3 in amino acids: CASSRMITPSRWNTGELFF. The CDR3 DNA reads TGTGCCAGTAGTAGAATGATTACTCCTTCTCGGTGGAACACCGGGGAGCTGTTTTTT.